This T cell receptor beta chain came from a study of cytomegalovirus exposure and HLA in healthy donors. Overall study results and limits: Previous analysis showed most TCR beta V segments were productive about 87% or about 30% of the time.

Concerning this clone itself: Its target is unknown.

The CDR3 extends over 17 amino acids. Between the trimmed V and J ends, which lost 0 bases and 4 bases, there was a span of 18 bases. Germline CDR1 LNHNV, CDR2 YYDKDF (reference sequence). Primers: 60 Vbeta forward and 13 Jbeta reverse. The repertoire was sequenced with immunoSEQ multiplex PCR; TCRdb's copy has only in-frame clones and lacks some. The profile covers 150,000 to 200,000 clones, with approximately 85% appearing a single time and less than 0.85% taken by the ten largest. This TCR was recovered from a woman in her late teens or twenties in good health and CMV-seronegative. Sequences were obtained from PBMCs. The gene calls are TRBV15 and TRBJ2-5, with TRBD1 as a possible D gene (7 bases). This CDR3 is CATSRDGPRQGGETQYF. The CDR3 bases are TGTGCCACCAGCAGAGACGGGCCCAGGCAGGGGGGAGAGACCCAGTACTTC.